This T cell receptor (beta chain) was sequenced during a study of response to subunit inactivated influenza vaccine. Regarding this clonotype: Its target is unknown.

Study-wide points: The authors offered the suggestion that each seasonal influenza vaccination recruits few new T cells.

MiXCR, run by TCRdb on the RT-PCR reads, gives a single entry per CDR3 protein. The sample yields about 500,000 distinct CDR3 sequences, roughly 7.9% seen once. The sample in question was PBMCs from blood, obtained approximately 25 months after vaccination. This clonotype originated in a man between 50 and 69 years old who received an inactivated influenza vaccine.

The CDR3 DNA sequence: TGTGCCATCAGTGAGTCGATCGGGCGCGGCTATGGCTACACCTTC. Translated: CAISESIGRGYGYTF. The chain is built from TRBV10-3 and TRBJ1-2; D is ambiguous. This CDR3 region has 15 residues. Trimming cost V 0 bases and J 4 bases, with 12 bases left between them. CDR1 ENHRY and CDR2 SYGVKD come from the germline V gene.